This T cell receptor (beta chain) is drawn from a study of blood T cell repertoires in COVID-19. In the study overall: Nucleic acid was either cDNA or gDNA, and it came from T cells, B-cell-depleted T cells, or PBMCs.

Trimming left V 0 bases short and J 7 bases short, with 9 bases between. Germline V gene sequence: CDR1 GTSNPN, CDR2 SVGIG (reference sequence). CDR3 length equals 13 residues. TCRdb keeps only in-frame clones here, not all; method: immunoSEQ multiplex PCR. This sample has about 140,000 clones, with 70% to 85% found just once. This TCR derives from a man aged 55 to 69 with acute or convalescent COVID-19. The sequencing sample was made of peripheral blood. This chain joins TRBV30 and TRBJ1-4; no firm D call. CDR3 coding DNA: TGTGCCTGGAGTGTACATGCCGTTGAAAAACTGTTTTTT. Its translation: CAWSVHAVEKLFF.